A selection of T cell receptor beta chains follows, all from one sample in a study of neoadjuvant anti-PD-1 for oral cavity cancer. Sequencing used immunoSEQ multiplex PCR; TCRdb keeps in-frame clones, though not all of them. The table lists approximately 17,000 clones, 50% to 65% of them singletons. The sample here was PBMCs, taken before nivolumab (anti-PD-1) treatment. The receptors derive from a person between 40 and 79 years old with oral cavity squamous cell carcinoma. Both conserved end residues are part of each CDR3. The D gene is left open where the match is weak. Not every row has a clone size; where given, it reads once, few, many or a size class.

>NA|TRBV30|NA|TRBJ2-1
TGTGCCTGGCAACCCGGGACCAATGAGCAGTTCTTC
CAWQPGTNEQFF
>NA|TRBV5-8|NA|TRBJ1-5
TGTGCCAGCAGCTCTGGACAGTTCCGCAATCAGCCCCAGCATTTT
CASSSGQFRNQPQHF
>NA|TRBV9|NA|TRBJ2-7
TGTGCCAGCAGCGTAAACGGTCTCTCCTACGAGCAGTACTTC
CASSVNGLSYEQYF
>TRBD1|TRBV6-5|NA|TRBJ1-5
TGTGCCAGCAGTCACGACAGGGGAGGTGGGCAGCCCCAGCATTTT
CASSHDRGGGQPQHF
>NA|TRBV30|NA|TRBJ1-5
TGTGCCTGGGGGGAAAGCAATCAGCCCCAGCATTTT
CAWGESNQPQHF
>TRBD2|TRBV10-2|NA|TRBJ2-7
TGCGCCAGCGGAACTAGCGGGGCCTCCTACGAGCAGTACTTC
CASGTSGASYEQYF
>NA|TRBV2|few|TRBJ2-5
TGTGCCAGCAGTGAAGGAGGACAGTACCTAGGAGCCCAGTACTTC
CASSEGGQYLGAQYF
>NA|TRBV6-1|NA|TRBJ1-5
TGTGCCAGCAGTGACGGGTCAGGGGGCAATCAGCCCCAGCATTTT
CASSDGSGGNQPQHF
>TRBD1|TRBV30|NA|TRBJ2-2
TGTGCCTGGAGTTGGACAGGCGGGACCGGGGAGCTGTTTTTT
CAWSWTGGTGELFF
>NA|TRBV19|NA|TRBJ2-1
TGTGCCAGTAGGGTTAGCGTAGTTTCCTACAATGAGCAGTTCTTC
CASRVSVVSYNEQFF
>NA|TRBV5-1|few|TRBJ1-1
TGCGCCAGCAGCCCGACAGTGATGAACACTGAAGCTTTCTTT
CASSPTVMNTEAFF
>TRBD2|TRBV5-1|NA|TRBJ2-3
TGCGCCAGCAGCAGGACTAGCGGGAGCACAGATACGCAGTATTTT
CASSRTSGSTDTQYF
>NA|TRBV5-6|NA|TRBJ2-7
TGTGCCAGCACCACTAGGGGTAGCTCCTACGAGCAGTACTTC
CASTTRGSSYEQYF
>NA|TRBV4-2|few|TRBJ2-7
TGTGCCAGCAGCCAAGTACGGGACTCCTCCTACGAGCAGTACTTC
CASSQVRDSSYEQYF
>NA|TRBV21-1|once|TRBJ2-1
TGTGCCAGCAGCCCTCGGACAGTCAATGAGCAGTTCTTC
CASSPRTVNEQFF
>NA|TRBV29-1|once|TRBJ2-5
TGCAGCGGAACGACTAGAGGAGAGACCCAGTACTTC
CSGTTRGETQYF
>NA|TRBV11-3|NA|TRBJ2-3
TGTGCCAGCAGCTTGTCCGGGTCAGGCGATACGCAGTATTTT
CASSLSGSGDTQYF
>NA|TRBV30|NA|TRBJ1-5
TGTGCCTGGAGTCCGGGGACCTATCAGCCCCAGCATTTT
CAWSPGTYQPQHF
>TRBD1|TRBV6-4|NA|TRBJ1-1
TGTGCCAGCAGCCCACAGGGGGGAAACACTGAAGCTTTCTTT
CASSPQGGNTEAFF
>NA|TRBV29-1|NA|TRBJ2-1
TGCAGCGTTGACGGGGCAAATTACAATGAGCAGTTCTTC
CSVDGANYNEQFF
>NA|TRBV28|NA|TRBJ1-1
TGTGCCATCCAAGGACACATGAACACTGAAGCTTTCTTT
CAIQGHMNTEAFF
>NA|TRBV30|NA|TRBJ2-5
TGTGCCTGGAGTGGAATGCTAACACAGGTGGGGATGGCCCTTGAACGAGAGACCCAGTACTTC
CAWSGMLTQVGMALERETQYF
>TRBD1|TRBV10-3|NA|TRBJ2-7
TGTGCCACCCGGACAGGGGATGACGAGCAGTACTTC
CATRTGDDEQYF
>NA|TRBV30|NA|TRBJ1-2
TGTGCCTGGAGTGTAGGGTCTATACCGGGAAAGGGCTACACCTTC
CAWSVGSIPGKGYTF
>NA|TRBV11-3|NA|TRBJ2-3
TGTGCCAGCAACTATTCGGACGGGAGTTTAGATACGCAGTATTTT
CASNYSDGSLDTQYF
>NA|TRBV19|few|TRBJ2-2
TGTGCCAGTAGTATAGGGGGACAAATAGGGACCGGGGAGCTGTTTTTT
CASSIGGQIGTGELFF
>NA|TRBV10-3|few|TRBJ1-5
TGTGCCATCAGTGAGACGGCTAACAATCAGCCCCAGCATTTT
CAISETANNQPQHF
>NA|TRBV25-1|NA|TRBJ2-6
TGTGCCAGCAGTAACACTGGGATATCTGGGGCCAACGTCCTGACTTTC
CASSNTGISGANVLTF
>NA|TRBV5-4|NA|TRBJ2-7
TGTGCCAGCAGCAGCGACAGGACCGCCTACGAGCAGTACTTC
CASSSDRTAYEQYF
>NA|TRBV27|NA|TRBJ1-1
TGTGCCAGCAATGTAGGATTTGGCACTGAAGCTTTCTTT
CASNVGFGTEAFF
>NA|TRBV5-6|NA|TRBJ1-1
TGTGCCAGCAGCTTAAAAGTGGGTAACACTGAAGCTTTCTTT
CASSLKVGNTEAFF
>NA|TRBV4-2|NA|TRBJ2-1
TGTGCCAGCAGCCAAGCCAGCGGATACTACAATGAGCAGTTCTTC
CASSQASGYYNEQFF
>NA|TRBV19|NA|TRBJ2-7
TGTGCCAGTAGTCCAGGGATAAGCGAGCAGTACTTC
CASSPGISEQYF
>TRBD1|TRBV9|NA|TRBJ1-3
TGTGCCAGCAGCGTAGTCGGACAGGGTACTGGAAACACCATATATTTT
CASSVVGQGTGNTIYF
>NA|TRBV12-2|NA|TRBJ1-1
TGTGCAAGCCGCCGGGGGCCTTTCACTGAAGCTTTCTTT
CASRRGPFTEAFF
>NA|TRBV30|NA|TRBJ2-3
TGTGCCTGGAGTGTACGGGGGGATACGCAGTATTTT
CAWSVRGDTQYF
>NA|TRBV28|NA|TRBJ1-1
TGTGCCAGCAGTTTCGGCCGCACTGAAGCTTTCTTT
CASSFGRTEAFF
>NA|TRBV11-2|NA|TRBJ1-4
TGTGCCAGCAGCTCACTCCCGGGAGGGCCCGAAAAACTGTTTTTT
CASSSLPGGPEKLFF
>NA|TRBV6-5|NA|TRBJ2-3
TGTGCCAGCAGGACAAGGGGTCAATTCACAGATACGCAGTATTTT
CASRTRGQFTDTQYF
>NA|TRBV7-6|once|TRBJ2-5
TGTGCCAGCAGCTTAGCGTCGGGGGTAGGGCAAGAGACCCAGTACTTC
CASSLASGVGQETQYF
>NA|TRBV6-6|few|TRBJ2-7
TGTGCCAGCAGTTACTCACGGCGTACTAGCTCCTACGAGCAGTACTTC
CASSYSRRTSSYEQYF
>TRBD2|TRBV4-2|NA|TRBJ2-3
TGTGCCAGCAGCCAAGTCAATACAGCGGGAGATCGTACGCAGTATTTT
CASSQVNTAGDRTQYF
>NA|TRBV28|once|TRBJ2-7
TGTGCCAGCAGTACCTACTCGGGCGAGCAGTACTTC
CASSTYSGEQYF
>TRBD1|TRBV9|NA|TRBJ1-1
TGTGCCAGCAGCGTTACAGGGGTAGGCGGCACTGAAGCTTTCTTT
CASSVTGVGGTEAFF
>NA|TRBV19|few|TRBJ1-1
TGTGCCAGTAGAAACCAGGGGAACACTGAAGCTTTCTTT
CASRNQGNTEAFF
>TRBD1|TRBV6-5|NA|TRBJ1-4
TGTGCCAGCAGTTCTACTACAGGGGGCTGGTCTGAAAAACTGTTTTTT
CASSSTTGGWSEKLFF
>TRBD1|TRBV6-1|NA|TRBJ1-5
TGTGCCAGCAGTGAAGAGGGGGCTAGCAATCAGCCCCAGCATTTT
CASSEEGASNQPQHF
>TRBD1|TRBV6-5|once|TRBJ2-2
TGTGCCAGCCGGACAGGGCCGAACACCGGGGAGCTGTTTTTT
CASRTGPNTGELFF
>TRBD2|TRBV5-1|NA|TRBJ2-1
TGCGCCAGCATTCAGTGGGAGGGTACCGTCAATGAGCAGTTCTTC
CASIQWEGTVNEQFF
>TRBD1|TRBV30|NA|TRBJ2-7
TGTGCCTGGAGCCTACAGGGGTTCGAGCAGTACTTC
CAWSLQGFEQYF
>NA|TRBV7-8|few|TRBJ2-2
TGTGCCAGCAGCTTGGAGGGGGTGAACACCGGGGAGCTGTTTTTT
CASSLEGVNTGELFF